The 9 T cell receptor beta chains below were found in one sample sequenced in a study of T cell clones after liver transplantation. Assay: immunoSEQ multiplex PCR; the TCRdb copy retains only in-frame clones and omits some. The sample has tens of thousands of clones, 70% seen once. Sequences were derived from CD4+ T cells from blood, sampled at the approximately 16-month timepoint. The receptors derive from a human patient who received a liver transplant. Part of the T cell pool may stem from the graft donor.

In this sample, this clone turned up once. The chain employs TRBV27 and TRBJ2-7; D is undetermined. V lost 6 bases, J lost 3 bases, and 15 bases lay in between. Per the germline V gene, CDR1 is MNHEY and CDR2 is SMNVEV (reference sequence). The CDR3 is made up of 14 amino acids. The CDR3 region is CASSPTPRNYEQYV. CDR3 DNA sequence: TGTGCCAGCAGCCCGACACCACGAAACTACGAGCAGTACGTC.

V gene TRBV28 combines with J gene TRBJ2-5; 11 bases match TRBD1. The germline CDR1 and CDR2 sequences are MDHEN and SYDVKM. J lost 4 bases, V lost 3 bases, and 4 bases had no gene match. The CDR3 consists of 15 residues. CDR3 in amino acids: CASSFQGQGGETQYF. CDR3 DNA sequence: TGTGCCAGCAGTTTCCAGGGACAGGGGGGAGAGACCCAGTACTTC.

In its sample, this clone was seen a few times. This sequence joins TRBV5-6 and TRBJ1-5; D is perhaps TRBD1 (5 bases). V shed 5 bases and J shed 3 bases, with 12 bases lying between them. CDR1 and CDR2 (germline): SGHDT, YYEEEE. This CDR3 is 14 amino acids long. The CDR3 sequence: CASSSGLNNQPQHF. CDR3 nucleotide sequence: TGTGCCAGCAGTTCGGGACTGAACAATCAGCCCCAGCATTTT.

The chain links TRBV30 to TRBJ2-3; 10 bases are a match to TRBD2. Germline V lookup: CDR1 GTSNPN, CDR2 SVGIG (reference sequence). With V trimmed by 0 bases and J by 4 bases, 4 bases remained unmatched. CDR3 length: 15 residues. The CDR3, as DNA: TGTGCCTGGAGTGTACTAGCGGGGATGGCAGATACGCAGTATTTT. This translates into CAWSVLAGMADTQYF.

V is TRBV5-1 and J is TRBJ2-1; 7 nucleotides align to TRBD1. This CDR3 comprises 16 residues. The junction had 7 bases not matched to a gene; V was cut back by 4 bases and J by 0 bases. Looked up from germline, CDR1 is SGHRS and CDR2 is YFSETQ. The CDR3 sequence is CASSPSDRSSYNEQFF. As DNA, the CDR3 is TGCGCCAGCAGCCCGTCGGACAGGAGCTCCTACAATGAGCAGTTCTTC. The full variable domain, completed using reference TRBV5-1 and TRBJ2-1, is KAGVTQTPRYLIKTRGQQVTLSCSPISGHRSVSWYQQTPGQGLQFLFEYFSETQRNKGNFPGRFSGRQFSNSRSEMNVSTLELGDSALYLCASSPSDRSSYNEQFFGPGTRLTVL.

This clone was counted a few times. The chain is built from TRBV5-8 and TRBJ2-6; 12 bases align to TRBD1. V shed 3 bases and J 1 base; nucleotides not matched to a gene: 5. Germline V gene data show CDR1 as SGHTS and CDR2 as YDEGEE. This CDR3 contains 18 residues. CDR3 sequence (DNA): TGTGCCAGCAGCTCGGGACAGGGGGCTTCGTCTGGGGCCAACGTCCTGACTTTC. This translates into CASSSGQGASSGANVLTF.

This clone was observed a single time. The sample carries other DNA sequences with the same CDR3. The rearrangement links TRBV20-1 to TRBJ2-3; no definite D call. Germline V gene lookup returns CDR1 DFQATT and CDR2 SNEGSKA (reference sequence). Trimming took 2 bases from V and 4 from J, leaving 4 bases between them. CDR3 length equals 11 residues. CDR3 DNA sequence: TGCAGTGCTAGATTTCCAGATACGCAGTATTTT. Translation gives CSARFPDTQYF.

This rearrangement joins TRBV7-9 to TRBJ1-1; D not certain. Trimming cost V 1 base and J 0 bases, with 12 bases left between them. The length of the CDR3 is 16 residues. Germline CDR1 and CDR2: SEHNR and FQNEAQ (reference sequence). DNA of the CDR3: TGTGCCAGCAGCTTAGATCTCACGGCGGTGAACACTGAAGCTTTCTTT. Amino acid sequence: CASSLDLTAVNTEAFF.

CDR3 coding DNA: TGTGCCAGCAGTCGGAACTCGGGACTAGAGGTCGGTGAGCAGTTCTTC. Amino acid sequence: CASSRNSGLEVGEQFF. V is TRBV11-2 and J is TRBJ2-1; the match to TRBD2 covers 8 bases. Germline V CDR1 and CDR2: SGHAT, FQNNGV. The ends lost 6 bases at V and 9 bases at J; junction bases unmatched: 16. The CDR3 totals 16 residues.